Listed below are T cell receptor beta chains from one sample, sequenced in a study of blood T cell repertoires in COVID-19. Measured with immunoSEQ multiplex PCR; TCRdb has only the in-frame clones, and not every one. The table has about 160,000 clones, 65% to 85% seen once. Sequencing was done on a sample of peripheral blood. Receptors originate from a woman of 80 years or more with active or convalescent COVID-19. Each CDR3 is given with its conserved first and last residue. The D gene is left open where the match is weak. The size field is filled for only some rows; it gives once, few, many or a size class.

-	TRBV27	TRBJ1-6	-	TGTGCCAGCAGTTTATTACTAGGGGGTTATAATTCACCCCTCCACTTT	CASSLLLGGYNSPLHF
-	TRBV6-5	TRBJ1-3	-	TGTGCCAGCAGTTACGGGACACTCTCTGGAAACACCATATATTTT	CASSYGTLSGNTIYF
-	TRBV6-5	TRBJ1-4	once	TGTGCCAGCAGATCGCCGGCGGGGGAAAAACTGTTTTTT	CASRSPAGEKLFF
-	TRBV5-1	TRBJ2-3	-	TGCGCCAGCAGCTTCGGAGAGGCACGCACAGATACGCAGTATTTT	CASSFGEARTDTQYF
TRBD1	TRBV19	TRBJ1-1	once	TGTGCCAGTAGTTCTTTGGGGACAGTGAACACTGAAGCTTTCTTT	CASSSLGTVNTEAFF
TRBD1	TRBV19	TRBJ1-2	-	TGTGCCAGTACCGGGACAGGGGGAGGCTACACCTTC	CASTGTGGGYTF
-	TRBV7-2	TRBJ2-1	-	TGTGCCAGCAGCTTACGCACAGGGAAGCGGAGCGATGAGCAGTTCTTC	CASSLRTGKRSDEQFF
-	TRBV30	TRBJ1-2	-	TGTGCCTGGAGTAATTCCGGGACACAGTATAACTATGGCTACACCTTC	CAWSNSGTQYNYGYTF
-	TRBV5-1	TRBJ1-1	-	TGCGCCAGCAGCTTGGGTGTGCCCGGAGGGACTGAAGCTTTCTTT	CASSLGVPGGTEAFF
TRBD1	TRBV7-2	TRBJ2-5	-	TGTGCCAGCAGCAAGACCGGGACAGGGGTAGAGACCCAGTACTTC	CASSKTGTGVETQYF
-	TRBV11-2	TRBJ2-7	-	TGTGCCAGCAGCTTATCCCACTACGAGCAGTACTTC	CASSLSHYEQYF
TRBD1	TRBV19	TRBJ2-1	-	TGTGCCAGTAGTATAGGTAACAGGGGAAGCTCCTACAATGAGCAGTTCTTC	CASSIGNRGSSYNEQFF
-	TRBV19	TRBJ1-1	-	TGTGCCAGTAGTATGGGTGTGGGAGGGGGCACTGAAGCTTTCTTT	CASSMGVGGGTEAFF
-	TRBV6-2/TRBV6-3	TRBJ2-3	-	TGTGCCAGCAGTTCGGCGGGGGCCCGGGATACGCAGTATTTT	CASSSAGARDTQYF
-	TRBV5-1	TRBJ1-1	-	TGCGCCAGCAGCTTGGCCGTAGGGGGTCTGCACGCTTTCTTT	CASSLAVGGLHAFF
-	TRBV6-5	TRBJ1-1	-	TGTGCCAGCAGTTACGGGCGGAACACTGAAGCTTTCTTT	CASSYGRNTEAFF
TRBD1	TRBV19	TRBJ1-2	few	TGTGCCAGTAGTAAGGCCGGGACAGTTTTTAACTATGGCTACACCTTC	CASSKAGTVFNYGYTF
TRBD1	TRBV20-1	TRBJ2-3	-	TGCAGTGCTAGTCCCGGGACAGGCTTCACAGATACGCAGTATTTT	CSASPGTGFTDTQYF
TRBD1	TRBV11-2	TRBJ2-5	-	TGTGCCAGCAGCCTCCGGACAGGGCTCCAAGAGACCCAGTACTTC	CASSLRTGLQETQYF
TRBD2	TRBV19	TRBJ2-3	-	TGTGCCAGTAGTCCCACTAGCGGGAGCACAGATACGCAGTATTTT	CASSPTSGSTDTQYF
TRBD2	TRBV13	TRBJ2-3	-	TGTGCCAGCAGCTTAGTTGGCCTAGCGGGGGCGGAAGATACGCAGTATTTT	CASSLVGLAGAEDTQYF
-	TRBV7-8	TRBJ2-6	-	TGTGCCAGCAGCTTGCGGGATTCTGGGGCCAACGTCCTGACTTTC	CASSLRDSGANVLTF
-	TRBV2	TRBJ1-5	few	TGTGCCAGCAGTGAAATGGACTCACGGCAGCCCCAGCATTTT	CASSEMDSRQPQHF
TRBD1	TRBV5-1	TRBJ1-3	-	TGCGCCAGCGCCCCAGGGACAGGGGCGAATGGAAACACCATATATTTT	CASAPGTGANGNTIYF
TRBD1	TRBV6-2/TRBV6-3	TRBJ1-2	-	TGTGCCAGCAGTTACGGACAGGGTGGCTATGGCTACACCTTC	CASSYGQGGYGYTF
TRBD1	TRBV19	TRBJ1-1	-	TGTGCCAGTAGCCCGACAGGGGGCATTGCTTTCTTT	CASSPTGGIAFF
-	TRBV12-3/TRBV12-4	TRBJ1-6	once	TGTGCCAGCAGTTTGCGGGGGCCACCCCTCCACTTT	CASSLRGPPLHF
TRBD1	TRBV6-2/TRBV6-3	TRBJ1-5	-	TGTGCCAGCAGTGGACAGGGTAGCAATCAGCCCCAGCATTTT	CASSGQGSNQPQHF
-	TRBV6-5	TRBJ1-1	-	TGTGCCAGCAGCGTCGGGGTGAACACTGAAGCTTTCTTT	CASSVGVNTEAFF
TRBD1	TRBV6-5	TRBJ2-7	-	TGTGCCAGCAGTTACTCCGGGACAGGGGGAGTCTCGGAGCAGTACTTC	CASSYSGTGGVSEQYF
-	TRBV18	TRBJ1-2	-	TGTGCCAGCTCACGGAGCACTAACTATGGCTACACCTTC	CASSRSTNYGYTF
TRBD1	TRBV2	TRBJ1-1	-	TGTGCCAGCAGTCGGACAGGGGGGCACACTGAAGCTTTCTTT	CASSRTGGHTEAFF
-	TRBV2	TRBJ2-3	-	TGTGCCAGCAGTGTAGGCCAGGGGAGGGTAGGACTAGGTTTCACAGATACGCAGTATTTT	CASSVGQGRVGLGFTDTQYF
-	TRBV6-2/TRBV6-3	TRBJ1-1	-	TGTGCCAGCAGTGTCCCGTCCCCAAAGGGGACTGAAGCTTTCTTT	CASSVPSPKGTEAFF
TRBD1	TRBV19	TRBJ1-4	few	TGTGCCAGTAGTGCGGGCCGGGACAGTGCGCGAAAACTGTTTTTT	CASSAGRDSARKLFF
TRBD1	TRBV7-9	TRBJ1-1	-	TGTGCCAGCAGCTTAGCACCGAGGGGGCGAATGTCTGAAGCTTTCTTT	CASSLAPRGRMSEAFF
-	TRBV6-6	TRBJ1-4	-	TGTGCCAGCAGTTACTCAGGGTCAGGGTCCGAAAAACTGTTTTTT	CASSYSGSGSEKLFF
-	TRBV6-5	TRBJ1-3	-	TGTGCCAGCAGTTACTCGACGGCAGGGGCTGGAAACACCATATATTTT	CASSYSTAGAGNTIYF
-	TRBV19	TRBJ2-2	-	TGTGCCCCAAAGGCGGGGATAGACACCGGGGAGCTGTTTTTT	CAPKAGIDTGELFF
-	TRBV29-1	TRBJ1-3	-	TGCAGCGCCTCGACACGTAGTGCGGGTTCTGGAAACACCATATATTTT	CSASTRSAGSGNTIYF
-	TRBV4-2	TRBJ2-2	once	TGTGCCAGCAGCCAAGCAGGGGCCGGGGAGCTGTTTTTT	CASSQAGAGELFF
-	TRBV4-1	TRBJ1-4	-	TGCGCCAGCAGCCTATTGCGGGGTGAAAAACTGTTTTTT	CASSLLRGEKLFF
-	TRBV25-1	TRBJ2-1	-	TGTGCCAGCAGTGAATCCGGAGTTTTCGGTGAGCAGTTCTTC	CASSESGVFGEQFF
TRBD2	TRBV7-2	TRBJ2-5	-	TGTGCCAGCAGCCCGGGACTAGGGGGAGAGACCCAGTACTTC	CASSPGLGGETQYF
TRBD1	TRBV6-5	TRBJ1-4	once	TGTGCCAGCAGTTCAGGGGGGACAGGTGGTGAAAAACTGTTTTTT	CASSSGGTGGEKLFF
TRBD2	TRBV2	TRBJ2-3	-	TGTGCCAGCAGTGATAATAGCGGGGGCACAGATACGCAGTATTTT	CASSDNSGGTDTQYF
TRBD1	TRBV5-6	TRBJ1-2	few	TGTGCCAGCAGCTTCCGGACAGGGGGCAATGGCTACACCTTC	CASSFRTGGNGYTF
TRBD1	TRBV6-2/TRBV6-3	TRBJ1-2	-	TGTGCCAGCAGTTGGACAGGGCAACACTATGGCTACACCTTC	CASSWTGQHYGYTF
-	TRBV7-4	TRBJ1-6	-	TGTGCCAGCAGCACACACAGTGATGCATCCTTTTCCCGTGGCTCACCCCTCCACTTT	CASSTHSDASFSRGSPLHF
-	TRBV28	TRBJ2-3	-	TGTGCCAGCAACTCTCTAGGGGGGGCGGATACGCAGTATTTT	CASNSLGGADTQYF
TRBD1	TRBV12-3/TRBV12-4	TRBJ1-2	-	TGTGCCAGCAGTCTCTGGACAGGAAGATACACCTTC	CASSLWTGRYTF
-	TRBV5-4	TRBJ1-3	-	TGTGCCAGCAGCGAGCCCGGGGGAAACACCATATATTTT	CASSEPGGNTIYF